A selection of T cell receptor beta chains follows, all from one sample in a study of blood T cell repertoires in COVID-19. Sequenced by immunoSEQ multiplex PCR; TCRdb stores in-frame clones only, minus some. The sample carries about 220,000 clones, 80% to 85% recorded once. Sequencing used peripheral blood. These receptors all stem from a woman in her thirties who had recovered from COVID-19. CDR3s include the opening cysteine and the closing phenylalanine or tryptophan. The D gene is left open where the match is weak. The size entry is marked missing in some rows and otherwise reads once, few, many or a size class.

>.|TRBV11-2|TRBJ2-7|.
CASSSPSRGRVNEQYF
TGTGCCAGCAGCTCCCCATCGCGGGGCAGGGTGAACGAGCAGTACTTC
>.|TRBV5-1|TRBJ2-4|few
CASSFELAKNIQYF
TGCGCCAGCAGCTTTGAACTAGCCAAAAACATTCAGTACTTC
>.|TRBV19|TRBJ2-1|.
CASSIGWSGSPGYNEQFF
TGTGCCAGTAGTATAGGGTGGTCGGGCTCCCCAGGGTACAATGAGCAGTTCTTC
>.|TRBV19|TRBJ1-6|.
CASSISGGNSPLHF
TGTGCCAGTAGTATCTCGGGGGGTAATTCACCCCTCCACTTT
>.|TRBV6-5|TRBJ2-6|.
CASSYSGGSGANVLTF
TGTGCCAGCAGTTACTCGGGGGGTTCCGGGGCCAACGTCCTGACTTTC
>.|TRBV7-9|TRBJ1-5|few
CASSLETSGGNQPQHF
TGTGCCAGCAGCTTAGAAACCTCGGGGGGCAATCAGCCCCAGCATTTT
>TRBD2|TRBV30|TRBJ2-7|.
CAWSELAGMQYF
TGTGCCTGGAGTGAACTAGCGGGGATGCAGTACTTC
>.|TRBV5-1|TRBJ2-1|.
CASSLGGDRTNEQFF
TGCGCCAGCAGCTTGGGAGGTGACAGGACAAATGAGCAGTTCTTC
>.|TRBV11-2|TRBJ2-7|.
CASSRAGSYEQYF
TGTGCCAGCTCCCGGGCGGGGTCCTACGAGCAGTACTTC
>TRBD2|TRBV5-8|TRBJ2-7|.
CASSSGLAGDVDEQYF
TGTGCCAGCAGCTCGGGACTAGCGGGAGATGTCGACGAGCAGTACTTC
>TRBD2|TRBV5-1|TRBJ2-1|.
CASSWILAGFYNEQFF
TGCGCCAGCAGCTGGATACTAGCGGGATTTTACAATGAGCAGTTCTTC
>.|TRBV2|TRBJ2-7|.
CASSLFYEQYF
TGTGCCAGCAGTCTTTTCTACGAGCAGTACTTC
>.|TRBV28|TRBJ1-2|.
CASRLAAPSNYGYTF
TGTGCCAGCAGACTGGCGGCTCCCTCAAACTATGGCTACACCTTC
>TRBD2|TRBV5-8|TRBJ2-1|.
CASTGRWLEQFF
TGTGCCAGCACCGGGAGGTGGTTGGAGCAGTTCTTC
>TRBD2|TRBV7-9|TRBJ2-7|.
CASSLFSGSMYEQYF
TGTGCCAGCAGCTTATTTAGCGGGAGTATGTACGAGCAGTACTTC
>.|TRBV6-5|TRBJ1-2|.
CASRGQGSVYGYTF
TGTGCCAGCAGGGGTCAGGGTTCCGTCTATGGCTACACCTTC
>.|TRBV5-4|TRBJ2-2|few
CASSFSYRATGELFF
TGTGCCAGCAGCTTTTCCTACAGGGCCACCGGGGAGCTGTTTTTT
>.|TRBV6-5|TRBJ2-3|.
CASSYSSDTQYF
TGTGCCAGCAGTTACTCTTCGGATACGCAGTATTTT
>.|TRBV6-5|TRBJ1-4|few
CATVGGVGEKLFF
TGTGCCACCGTAGGCGGGGTGGGCGAAAAACTGTTTTTT
>TRBD1|TRBV9|TRBJ2-3|.
CASSARGTGTATDTQYF
TGTGCCAGCAGCGCTCGGGGGACAGGGACCGCCACAGATACGCAGTATTTT
>.|TRBV28|TRBJ2-2|.
CASSPVYIAANTGELFF
TGTGCCAGCAGTCCTGTTTATATAGCAGCGAACACCGGGGAGCTGTTTTTT
>.|TRBV3-1/TRBV3-2|TRBJ2-7|.
CASSEEGRSYEQYF
TGTGCCAGCAGCGAAGAGGGCAGGTCCTACGAGCAGTACTTC
>.|TRBV30|TRBJ2-7|.
CAWSANYEQYF
TGTGCCTGGTCAGCGAACTACGAGCAGTACTTC
>.|TRBV19|TRBJ2-2|.
CATESPLNTGELFF
TGTGCCACCGAGAGCCCTTTAAACACCGGGGAGCTGTTTTTT
>TRBD2|TRBV2|TRBJ2-1|.
CASSEWRLAGVNYNEQFF
TGTGCCAGCAGTGAATGGCGGCTAGCGGGAGTAAACTACAATGAGCAGTTCTTC
>.|TRBV27|TRBJ1-5|.
CQSGVNQPQHF
TGTCAATCAGGGGTGAATCAGCCCCAGCATTTT
>TRBD1|TRBV5-1|TRBJ1-4|.
CASSPTLGQGLNEKLFF
TGCGCCAGCAGCCCAACCCTTGGACAGGGCCTTAATGAAAAACTGTTTTTT
>TRBD1|TRBV5-1|TRBJ1-2|.
CASSLRGQARGGYTF
TGCGCCAGCAGCCTGAGAGGACAGGCCCGGGGAGGCTACACCTTC
>.|TRBV5-1|TRBJ1-1|.
CASSLSSIWRTEAFF
TGCGCCAGCAGCTTGTCAAGTATCTGGAGAACTGAAGCTTTCTTT
>TRBD1|TRBV27|TRBJ2-1|.
CASTLGTGANEQFF
TGTGCCAGCACCTTAGGGACAGGAGCGAATGAGCAGTTCTTC
>TRBD1|TRBV6-5|TRBJ2-4|.
CASTNDRGGIQYF
TGTGCCAGCACCAATGACAGGGGGGGCATTCAGTACTTC
>TRBD1|TRBV19|TRBJ1-2|once
CASSRDSIYGYTF
TGTGCCAGTAGTCGGGACAGCATTTATGGCTACACCTTC
>TRBD1|TRBV6-5|TRBJ2-7|.
CASSSRDRDYEQYF
TGTGCCAGCAGTAGCCGGGACAGGGACTACGAGCAGTACTTC